The clone carrying this TCR beta chain appeared a single time. Its specificity is unknown. The sample contains more than one DNA sequence encoding this CDR3. Only in-frame clones appear in the TCRdb table, and some are missing; sequencing was by immunoSEQ multiplex PCR. Of under 80,000 clones in the sample, more than 75% were seen once. J gave up 2 bases and V 2 bases, and 2 bases lay outside the gene matches. This CDR3 has 15 amino acids. CDR1 is MNHEY, CDR2 SVGAGI, per germline. The data originate from a study of lymphopenia after photon versus proton radiotherapy. General study results and limits: Survival link was tested only in deceased patients; proton benefit remains a possibility. A bigger post-nadir fall in TCR diversity correlated inversely with survival time in deceased patients. Oligoclonal CD8+ Temra expansion after nadir drove photon patients' diversity drop. Relative stability marked proton patients; photon patients lost diversity and naive cells.

The source was peripheral blood, collected from a patient treated with photon-based radiotherapy. The chain combines TRBV6-5 with TRBJ1-5; TRBD1 aligns across 8 bases. The receptor comes from a man aged 35-49 years with gastric cancer. The chain's CDR3 is CASSYGQGGNQPQHF. Written as DNA, the CDR3 is TGTGCCAGCAGTTACGGACAGGGTGGCAATCAGCCCCAGCATTTT.